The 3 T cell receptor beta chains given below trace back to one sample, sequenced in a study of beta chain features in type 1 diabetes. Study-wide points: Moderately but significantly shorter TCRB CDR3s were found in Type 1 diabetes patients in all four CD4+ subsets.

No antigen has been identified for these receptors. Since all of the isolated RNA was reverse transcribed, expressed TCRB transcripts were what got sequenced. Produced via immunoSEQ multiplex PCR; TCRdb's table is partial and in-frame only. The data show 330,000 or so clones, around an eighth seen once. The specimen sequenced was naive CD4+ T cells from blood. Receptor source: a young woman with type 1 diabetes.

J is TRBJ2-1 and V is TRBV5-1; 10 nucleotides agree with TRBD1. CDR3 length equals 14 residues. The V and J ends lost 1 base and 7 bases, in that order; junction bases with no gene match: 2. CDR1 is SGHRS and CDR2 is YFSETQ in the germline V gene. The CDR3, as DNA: TGCGCCAGCAGCTTGATGGACAGGGGGAATGAGCAGTTCTTC. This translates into CASSLMDRGNEQFF.

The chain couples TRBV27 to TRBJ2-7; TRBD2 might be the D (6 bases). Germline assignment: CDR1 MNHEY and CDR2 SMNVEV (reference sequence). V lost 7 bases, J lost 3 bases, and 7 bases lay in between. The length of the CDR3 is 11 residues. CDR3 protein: CASKEGYEQYF. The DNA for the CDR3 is TGTGCCAGCAAGGAGGGCTACGAGCAGTACTTC.

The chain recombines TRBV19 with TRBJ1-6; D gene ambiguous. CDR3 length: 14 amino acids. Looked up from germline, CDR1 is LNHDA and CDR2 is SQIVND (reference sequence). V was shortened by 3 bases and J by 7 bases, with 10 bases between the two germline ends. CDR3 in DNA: TGTGCCAGTAGTATTATGGCAGTCAATTCACCCCTCCACTTT. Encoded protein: CASSIMAVNSPLHF.